The source of this T cell receptor beta chain is a study of blood T cell repertoires in COVID-19. Turning to the study itself: T cells, B-cell-depleted T cells, or PBMCs provided the cDNA or gDNA that served as material.

The CDR3 runs to 15 residues. Germline CDR1 reads MNHEY; CDR2 reads SMNVEV (reference sequence). Trimming removed 5 bases from V and 6 bases from J; junction bases left unmatched: 9. Individuals aged 18 to 89 years were recruited from fewer than 30 US areas. The study counted Cohort 3 donors as recovered given two negative PCRs, clearance, or symptom resolution. Per the original methods: How many nucleated cells were present was estimated from reference gene primer amplification. Clones were sequenced by immunoSEQ multiplex PCR, and TCRdb holds only the in-frame ones, with some missing. V, J and clone size derive from that table, while D and trimming were established from the DNA sequence. The sample includes roughly 380,000 clones, about 89% seen only once; the top ten take roughly 1.4%.

The V and J genes are TRBV27 and TRBJ1-4; 7 positions match TRBD1. The receptor was derived from a young man who had recovered from COVID-19. Input material: PBMCs or T cells enriched from blood (not recorded which). The CDR3 protein is CASSDQGGRDEKLFF. The CDR3 coding sequence is TGTGCCAGCAGTGACCAAGGGGGCAGAGATGAAAAACTGTTTTTT.